A single T cell receptor beta chain is shown here with its context. The CDR3 covers 15 residues. The V gene lost 5 bases and the J gene lost 8 bases, with 21 bases spanning the gap. Germline loops: CDR1 MNHEY, CDR2 SMNVEV (reference sequence). Caucasian adults living in Nashville, Tennessee, provided all samples. This entry comes from a study of shared clonotypes between healthy human individuals. Assay: immunoSEQ multiplex PCR; the TCRdb copy retains only in-frame clones and omits some. The repertoire has about 450,000 clones, 70% to 80% of them found once; the top ten carry approximately 12%. The chain has TRBV27 and TRBJ1-2; the D is unclear. This receptor was identified in a woman aged 40 to 55 in good health. Some clones in this sample may be carry-over from other donors' samples. Sequencing was performed on PBMCs. In nucleotides, the CDR3 is TGTGCCAGCAGTCCGATGGCGCGTGCGACAACCGGCTACACCTTC. It yields the protein CASSPMARATTGYTF.